Listed below are T cell receptor beta chains from one sample, sequenced in a study of early T cells in non-severe SARS-CoV-2 infection. In TCRdb, the 5' RACE reads were re-called with MiXCR into one record per CDR3 protein. The sample holds under 65,000 distinct CDR3 sequences, about 12% seen once. Specimen: whole blood, collected at baseline. The receptors originated from an adult who was a healthcare worker with PCR-confirmed SARS-CoV-2 infection or an uninfected control (not recorded which). Both conserved end residues are part of each CDR3. D genes are given only for firm matches. Size is omitted from some rows. Given values are once, few, many or a class for expanded clones.

abundance	v_gene	j_gene	d_gene	CDR3nt	CDR3aa
many	TRBV19	TRBJ1-5	-	TGTGCCAGTAGAGTACCCGTACGCAATCAGCCCCAGCATTTT	CASRVPVRNQPQHF
-	TRBV20-1	TRBJ2-3	-	TGCAGTGCTAGGGACAGTCGCACAGATACGCAGTATTTT	CSARDSRTDTQYF
few	TRBV11-3	TRBJ1-1	-	TGTGCCAGCAGCTTATTGCGGTTAGGAGGGACTGAAGCTTTCTTT	CASSLLRLGGTEAFF
few	TRBV28	TRBJ2-2	-	TGTGCCACCCTAGGCACACTGAACACCGGGGAGCTGTTTTTT	CATLGTLNTGELFF
-	TRBV28	TRBJ2-7	TRBD2	TGTGCCAGCAGTCCCCACGGGAGGGACTACGAGCAGTACTTC	CASSPHGRDYEQYF
-	TRBV20-1	TRBJ2-7	TRBD1	TGCAGTGCGAGCCTCGGGACAGGGTTCTCCTACGAGCAGTACTTC	CSASLGTGFSYEQYF
-	TRBV6-1	TRBJ2-1	-	TGTGCCAGCAGTGATGTGGCGGGGACCAATGAGCAGTTCTTC	CASSDVAGTNEQFF
few	TRBV10-3	TRBJ2-7	-	TGTGCCATCAGTGAGGGTCAGAGCGAGCAGTACTTC	CAISEGQSEQYF
many	TRBV3-1	TRBJ2-7	-	TGTGCCAGCAGCCCGACCCTAGGGGGTGCAACCTACGAGCAGTACTTC	CASSPTLGGATYEQYF
many	TRBV11-2	TRBJ2-1	-	TGTGCCAGCAGCCAGACCAATGAGCAGTTCTTC	CASSQTNEQFF
few	TRBV7-9	TRBJ1-6	TRBD1	TGTGCCAGCAGCTACCCCAAAGGGACAGATTCACCCCTCCACTTT	CASSYPKGTDSPLHF
-	TRBV20-1	TRBJ2-5	-	TGCAGTGCTAGTAAACAGCAAGAGACCCAGTACTTC	CSASKQQETQYF
many	TRBV4-1	TRBJ2-3	TRBD2	TGCGCCAGCAGCCAAGATGTGGCGGGGGGGCCTGATACGCAGTATTTT	CASSQDVAGGPDTQYF
-	TRBV5-4	TRBJ2-6	-	TGTGCCAGCAGGTCCGGGACCGCCGGGTTTCGCGGCTCTGGGGCCAACGTCCTGACTTTC	CASRSGTAGFRGSGANVLTF
few	TRBV29-1	TRBJ1-1	-	TGCAGCGTTGTGGGGTTCTTCGAAGCTTTCTTT	CSVVGFFEAFF
many	TRBV27	TRBJ1-2	TRBD1	TGTGCCAGCAGCCGGGCCAGGGGGCTCTATGGCTACACCTTC	CASSRARGLYGYTF
-	TRBV29-1	TRBJ2-7	-	TGCAGCGTCCGCGGGGGCCCCTACGAGCAGTACTTC	CSVRGGPYEQYF
-	TRBV7-2	TRBJ2-7	TRBD2	TGTGCCAGCAGCCCCCTAGTAGCGGGGGCTGGCGAGCAGTACTTC	CASSPLVAGAGEQYF
medium-sized	TRBV7-6	TRBJ2-6	-	TGTGCCAGCGCTCCTCCGGGACCCTCTGGGGCCAACGTCCTGACTTTC	CASAPPGPSGANVLTF
few	TRBV4-1	TRBJ1-1	-	TGCGCCAGCAGCCAAGAGAGACAAGGCCTCCGGAGAGCTTTCTTT	CASSQERQGLRRAFF
many	TRBV7-9	TRBJ1-4	-	TGTGCCAGCAGCTACCTTGAGGGGGAAAAACTGTTTTTT	CASSYLEGEKLFF
many	TRBV29-1	TRBJ2-5	-	TGCAGCGTATCTTCGAAGGGTGGAGAGACCCAGTACTTC	CSVSSKGGETQYF
few	TRBV4-2	TRBJ2-2	TRBD1	TGTGCCAGCAGCCCAAAGGGGACAGGGTCCACCGGGGAGCTGTTTTTT	CASSPKGTGSTGELFF
many	TRBV6-1	TRBJ1-5	-	TGTGCCAGCAGTGAAGCCGGGACGGGGAGCAATCAGCCCCAGCATTTT	CASSEAGTGSNQPQHF
-	TRBV7-8	TRBJ2-1	-	TGTGCCAGCAGCTTAGCCCTTGCTTACAATGAGCAGTTCTTC	CASSLALAYNEQFF
-	TRBV6-6	TRBJ1-5	-	TGTGCCAGCAGGGAAAGCAATCAGCCCCAGCATTTT	CASRESNQPQHF
-	TRBV28	TRBJ1-4	TRBD1	TGTGCCAGCAGTCCCGGAAGTTTACAGGGGAGGGAAAAACTGTTTTTT	CASSPGSLQGREKLFF
many	TRBV20-1	TRBJ2-1	-	TGCAGTGTTATCAGGGAAGACAATGAGCAGTTCTTC	CSVIREDNEQFF
-	TRBV7-9	TRBJ2-7	-	TGTGCCAGCAGCTTAGTAGCAGGGCCCGAGCAGTACTTC	CASSLVAGPEQYF
-	TRBV5-1	TRBJ2-3	-	TGCGCCAGCAGCCTATATACCGGGACAACCACAGATACGCAGTATTTT	CASSLYTGTTTDTQYF
few	TRBV4-2	TRBJ2-7	-	TGTGCCAGCAGCCAAGAAACAGGGTATCCCCACGAGCAGTACTTC	CASSQETGYPHEQYF
-	TRBV6-2/TRBV6-3	TRBJ2-7	-	TGTGCCAGCAGTTATCTGGACACCTACGAGCAGTACTTC	CASSYLDTYEQYF
many	TRBV7-3	TRBJ1-6	TRBD1	TGTGCCAGCAGCGAGGGACAGGGGTATTCACCCCTCCACTTT	CASSEGQGYSPLHF
few	TRBV10-3	TRBJ2-7	-	TGTGCCACGGATCCCGGGCGGAGCTCCTACGAGCAGTACTTC	CATDPGRSSYEQYF
-	TRBV28	TRBJ1-2	TRBD1	TGTGCCAGCAGCTCCGGACAGGTCGACTATGGCTACACCTTC	CASSSGQVDYGYTF
-	TRBV5-6	TRBJ1-2	-	TGTGCCAGCAGCTTTCAGGGGCGCGACTATGGCTACACCTTC	CASSFQGRDYGYTF
-	TRBV9	TRBJ2-2	-	TGTGCCAGCAGTGCCGGGGCCACCGGGGAGCTGTTTTTT	CASSAGATGELFF
-	TRBV19	TRBJ2-1	TRBD1	TGTGCCAGTAGTCCCCGACAGGGGAGGAATGAGCAGTTCTTC	CASSPRQGRNEQFF
many	TRBV5-1	TRBJ2-3	-	TGCGCCAGCAGCCAGGGGAGGACGGATACGCAGTATTTT	CASSQGRTDTQYF
-	TRBV5-6	TRBJ1-1	-	TGTGCCAGCAGCTTGTCTTCCACTGAAGCTTTCTTT	CASSLSSTEAFF
many	TRBV4-1	TRBJ1-2	-	TGCGCCAGCAGTCGGCCCCTTTATGGCTACACCTTC	CASSRPLYGYTF
-	TRBV9	TRBJ2-1	TRBD2	TGTGCCAGCAGCGTAATGCCAGGAGCGGGAGGACCTAGGGATGAGCAGTTCTTC	CASSVMPGAGGPRDEQFF
few	TRBV28	TRBJ1-1	-	TGTGCCAGCAGCACAGGTTTTACGAACACTGAAGCTTTCTTT	CASSTGFTNTEAFF
-	TRBV11-2	TRBJ2-3	-	TGTGCCAGCAGCTCAGAAGGTCGACAGATGGATACGCAGTATTTT	CASSSEGRQMDTQYF
few	TRBV27	TRBJ2-1	-	TGTGCCAGCAGTTTGAGGGACTACAATGAGCAGTTCTTC	CASSLRDYNEQFF
-	TRBV5-1	TRBJ2-7	-	TGCGCCAGCAGCTTGGCCTCAAGCGCCTCCTACGAGCAGTACTTC	CASSLASSASYEQYF
few	TRBV11-3	TRBJ2-1	-	TGTGCCAGCGCTCGTAGCGACTACAATGAGCAGTTCTTC	CASARSDYNEQFF
medium-sized	TRBV11-2	TRBJ2-4	-	TGTGCCAGCAGCGCTGTCTTAGCCAAAAACATTCAGTACTTC	CASSAVLAKNIQYF
medium-sized	TRBV6-1	TRBJ1-1	-	TGTGCCACCCAAGGTGGGCCTACCAACACTGAAGCTTTCTTT	CATQGGPTNTEAFF
few	TRBV3-1	TRBJ2-7	-	TGTGCCAGCAGCCTAGATATCGGGACATACGAGCAGTACTTC	CASSLDIGTYEQYF